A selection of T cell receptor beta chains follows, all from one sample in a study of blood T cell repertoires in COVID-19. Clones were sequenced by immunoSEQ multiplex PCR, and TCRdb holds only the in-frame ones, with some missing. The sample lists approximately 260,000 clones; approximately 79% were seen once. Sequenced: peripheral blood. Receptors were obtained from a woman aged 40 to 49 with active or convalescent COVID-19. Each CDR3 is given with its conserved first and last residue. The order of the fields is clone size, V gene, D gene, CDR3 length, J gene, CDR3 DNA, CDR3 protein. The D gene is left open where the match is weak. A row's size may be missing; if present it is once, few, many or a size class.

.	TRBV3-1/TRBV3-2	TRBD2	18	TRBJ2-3	TGTGCCAGCAGGCCAGGACTAGCGGGGGGGACTAGCACAGATACGCAGTATTTT	CASRPGLAGGTSTDTQYF
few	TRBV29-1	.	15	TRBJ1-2	TGCAGCGTTGATATATGGCAGGGGTCAAACTATGGCTACACCTTC	CSVDIWQGSNYGYTF
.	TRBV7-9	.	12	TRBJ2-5	TGTGCCAGCAGCTCAAATCAAGAGACCCAGTACTTC	CASSSNQETQYF
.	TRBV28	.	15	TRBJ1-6	TGTGCCAGCAATACCGGGGGTTCCTATAATTCACCCCTCCACTTT	CASNTGGSYNSPLHF
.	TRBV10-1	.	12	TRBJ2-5	TGCGCCAGCAGTGAGACAGGGGAGACCCAGTACTTC	CASSETGETQYF
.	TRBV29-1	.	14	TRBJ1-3	TGCAGCGTTGGAAGGGGTTCGTCTGGAAACACCATATATTTT	CSVGRGSSGNTIYF
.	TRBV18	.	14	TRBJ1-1	TGTGCCAGCTCGGGGCTAGGGCAGAACACTGAAGCTTTCTTT	CASSGLGQNTEAFF
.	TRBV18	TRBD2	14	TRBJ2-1	TGTGCCAGCTCACCGGGACTAGCTCACAATGAGCAGTTCTTC	CASSPGLAHNEQFF
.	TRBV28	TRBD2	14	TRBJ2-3	TGTGCCAGCAGCCCTAGCGGGGGGACAGATACGCAGTATTTT	CASSPSGGTDTQYF
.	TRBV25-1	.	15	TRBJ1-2	TGTGCCAGCAGTGAAGCCCAGGGTGCGGCCTATGGCTACACCTTC	CASSEAQGAAYGYTF
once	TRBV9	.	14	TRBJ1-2	TGTGCCAGCAGCGTAGTGGGCAGCTCTTATGGCTACACCTTC	CASSVVGSSYGYTF
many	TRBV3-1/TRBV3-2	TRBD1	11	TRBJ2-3	TGTGCCAGCAGCTCGGGACAGGCGGAGTATTTT	CASSSGQAEYF
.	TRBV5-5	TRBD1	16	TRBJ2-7	TGTGCCAGCAGCTCTTCGACAGGGGGGGGCTCCTACGAGCAGTACTTC	CASSSSTGGGSYEQYF
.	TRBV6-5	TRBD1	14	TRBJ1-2	TGTGCCAGCGGTAAACAGGGGAGGAACTATGGCTACACCTTC	CASGKQGRNYGYTF
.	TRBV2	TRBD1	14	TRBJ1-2	TGTGCCAGCAGTGACGACAGGGCTCTCTATGGCTACACCTTC	CASSDDRALYGYTF
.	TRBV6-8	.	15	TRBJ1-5	TGTGCCAGCGAAAACCCCCGGGACACCAATCAGCCCCAGCATTTT	CASENPRDTNQPQHF
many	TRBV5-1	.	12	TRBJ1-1	TGCGCCAGCAGCTTATTAGACACTGAAGCTTTCTTT	CASSLLDTEAFF
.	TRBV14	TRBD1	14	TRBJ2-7	TGTGCCAGCAGCCAAGGACAGGGTACCTACGAGCAGTACTTC	CASSQGQGTYEQYF
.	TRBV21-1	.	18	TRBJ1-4	TGTGCCAGCAGCAAAGTAAGACAGCTAAGCCCCCAGAATGAAAAACTGTTTTTT	CASSKVRQLSPQNEKLFF
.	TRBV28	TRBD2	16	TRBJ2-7	TGTGCCAGCAGTCCGTCGGTGGGGGGGAAGACCTACGAGCAGTACTTC	CASSPSVGGKTYEQYF
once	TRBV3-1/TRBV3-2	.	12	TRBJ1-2	TGTGCCAGCAGCCAACGGGAATATGGCTACACCTTC	CASSQREYGYTF
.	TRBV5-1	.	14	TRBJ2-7	TGCGCCAGCAGCGCCGGACCTGAGGGCTACGAGCAGTACTTC	CASSAGPEGYEQYF
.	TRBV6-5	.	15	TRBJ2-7	TGTGCCAGCAGTTACTCTGCGGCGATCTACTACGAGCAGTACTTC	CASSYSAAIYYEQYF
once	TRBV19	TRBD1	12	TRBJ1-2	TGTGCCAGTAGTGACAGGGTTAATGGCTACACCTTC	CASSDRVNGYTF
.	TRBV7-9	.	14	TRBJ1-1	TGTGCCAGCAGCCCGGGACTGCTAGACACTGAAGCTTTCTTT	CASSPGLLDTEAFF
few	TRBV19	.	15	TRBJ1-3	TGTGCCAGTACCCTCGGGTTTTCTGGAGGAAACACCATATATTTT	CASTLGFSGGNTIYF
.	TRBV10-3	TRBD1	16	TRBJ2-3	TGTGCCATCAGTGCTCAGGGGGCGGAGGGTGCAGATACGCAGTATTTT	CAISAQGAEGADTQYF
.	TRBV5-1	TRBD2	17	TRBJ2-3	TGCGCCAGCCAAAAACTAGCGGGGGAACCTAGCACAGATACGCAGTATTTT	CASQKLAGEPSTDTQYF
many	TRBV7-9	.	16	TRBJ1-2	TGTGCCAGCAGCTTAGGAGCTAGCCGGGGTAACTATGGCTACACCTTC	CASSLGASRGNYGYTF
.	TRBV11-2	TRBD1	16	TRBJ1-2	TGTGCCAGCAGCCCATTCGGGACAGGGGGCTACTATGGCTACACCTTC	CASSPFGTGGYYGYTF
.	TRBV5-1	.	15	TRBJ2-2	TGCGCCAGCAGCTTCGCCGGGGGGAACACCGGGGAGCTGTTTTTT	CASSFAGGNTGELFF
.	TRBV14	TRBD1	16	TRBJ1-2	TGTGCCAGCAGCCCGAATTACGGGACAGGGCTTCATGGCTACACCTTC	CASSPNYGTGLHGYTF
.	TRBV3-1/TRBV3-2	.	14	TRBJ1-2	TGTGCCAGCAGCCAAGATGTCAGGGGCTATGGCTACACCTTC	CASSQDVRGYGYTF
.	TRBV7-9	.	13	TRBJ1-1	TGTGCCAGCAGTTCCCCCGGGATCACTGAAGCTTTCTTT	CASSSPGITEAFF
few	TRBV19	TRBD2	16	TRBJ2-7	TGTGCCAGTAGTATTGGACTAGCGGGTACCGGAGACGAGCAGTACTTC	CASSIGLAGTGDEQYF
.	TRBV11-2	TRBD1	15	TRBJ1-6	TGTGCCAGCAGCTATTTTGGGACAGCCAATTCACCCCTCCACTTT	CASSYFGTANSPLHF
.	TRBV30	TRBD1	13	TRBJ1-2	TGTGCCTGGACAAGGGGGCAGGACTATGGCTACACCTTC	CAWTRGQDYGYTF
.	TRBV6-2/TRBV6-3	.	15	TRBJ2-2	TGTGCCAGCAGTTACTCGAGGGCTGGGCCCGGGGAGCTGTTTTTT	CASSYSRAGPGELFF
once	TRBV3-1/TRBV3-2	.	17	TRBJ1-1	TGTGCCAGCAGCCAAGACCTCCTCGCCCCGGGTGGCACTGAAGCTTTCTTT	CASSQDLLAPGGTEAFF
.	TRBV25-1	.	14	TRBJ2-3	TGTGCCAGCAGACTAGAGGGGGGCACAGATACGCAGTATTTT	CASRLEGGTDTQYF
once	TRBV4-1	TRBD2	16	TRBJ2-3	TGCGCCAGCAGCCAAGAACGCGGGGGTAAAACAGATACGCAGTATTTT	CASSQERGGKTDTQYF
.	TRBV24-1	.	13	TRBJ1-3	TGTGCCACCAGGCTATTATCAGGAAACACCATATATTTT	CATRLLSGNTIYF
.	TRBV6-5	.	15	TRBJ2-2	TGTGCCAGCAGTTACGGGGCAGGGGTGGCCGGGGAGCTGTTTTTT	CASSYGAGVAGELFF